This T cell receptor beta chain was sequenced for a study of molecular identifiers for immune sequencing clone quantification. This clonotype was observed many times. Looked up from germline, CDR1 is LGHNA and CDR2 is YSLEER. Trimming took 0 bases from V and 2 from J, leaving 8 bases between them. This CDR3 spans 16 amino acids. TCRdb passed the PCR reads through MiXCR, listing each CDR3 protein once. The sample includes about 640,000 distinct CDR3 sequences, just under 20% of them seen just once. Sorted naive CD8 T cells were those defined as CD8+CD4-CCR7+CD45RA+. This rearrangement joins TRBV4-3 to TRBJ1-6; unclear D gene. The sequence came from a human donor in good health. Some libraries in this study had Jurkat cell RNA spiked in. Specimen: naive CD8+ T cells from blood, with Jurkat cell RNA spiked in. Subset noted: FACS-sorted CD8+CD4-CCR7+CD45RA+ naive T cells. The CDR3 DNA reads as TGCGCCAGCAGCCAAGATCGGGCAGCCTATAATTCACCCCTCCACTTT. It specifies CASSQDRAAYNSPLHF.